This T cell receptor (beta chain) is from a study of cytomegalovirus exposure and HLA in healthy donors. The wider study: Among the 398 donors who were genotyped, 70% to 90% fell in the genetic ancestry cluster that is associated with self-reported Caucasian donors.

Unmatched junction bases numbered 2, after V lost 0 bases and J lost 4 bases. CDR1 is SGHNT and CDR2 is YYREEE in the germline V gene (reference sequence). The CDR3 runs 16 residues. Whole-study findings and limits: Earlier analysis looked at TCR beta V segments, and most were productive about 87% or about 30% of the time.

On this clone itself: Its matching antigen is unknown.

Primers: 60 Vbeta forward and 13 Jbeta reverse. The authors' processing: Roughly 11 million of the roughly 80 million unique TCR beta chains counted in a later analysis were shared. Here immunoSEQ multiplex PCR was the method, and the copy in TCRdb shows in-frame clones only, minus some. V, J and clone size derive from that table, while D and trimming were established from the DNA sequence. The repertoire shows roughly 200,000 clones; the top ten hold 1.1%. The TCR originated in a girl under 10 years old in good health and CMV-seropositive. The chain links TRBV5-4 to TRBJ2-1; 12 positions match TRBD2. Sequencing was done on a sample of PBMCs. The CDR3 spells CASSLATSGRYNEQFF. DNA for the CDR3: TGTGCCAGCAGCTTGGCCACTAGCGGGAGGTACAATGAGCAGTTCTTC.